This passage covers 23 T cell receptor beta chains from one sample sequenced in a study of CD8 T cells in ankylosing spondylitis. Regarding the study as a whole: Blood from ankylosing spondylitis patients appeared to carry a characteristic roughly 8-variant TCR beta motif.

Their antigen targets remain unknown. Via MiXCR, TCRdb re-called the 5' RACE reads, giving one row per CDR3 protein. The sample records 700,000 to 1,000,000 distinct CDR3 sequences, about 12% being singletons. Material for sequencing was blood, either unsorted or a sorted T cell fraction (not recorded which). The source of these receptors is a male donor with ankylosing spondylitis.

Only a few counts were recorded for this clonotype. The J gene is TRBJ2-3, the V gene TRBV2, with D perhaps matching TRBD1 (5 bases). Germline V gene lookup returns CDR1 SNHLY and CDR2 FYNNEI. This CDR3 spans 13 amino acids. V was trimmed by 7 bases and J by 4 bases, leaving 12 bases between them. DNA of the CDR3: TGTGCCAGCACATTGACAGTGGCAGATACGCAGTATTTT. Translated: CASTLTVADTQYF.

This chain links TRBV20-1 with TRBJ2-5; no clear D gene. The length of the CDR3 is 11 residues. Germline V gene data show CDR1 as DFQATT and CDR2 as SNEGSKA (reference sequence). V was clipped by 2 bases and J by 11 bases, with 12 bases between them. The CDR3 protein is CSARTPPPQYF. The CDR3 coding sequence is TGCAGTGCTAGAACCCCCCCACCACAGTACTTC.

Many counts were recorded for this clonotype. This sequence joins TRBV20-1 and TRBJ2-3, with a possible D match to TRBD2 (6 bases). Trimming cost V 5 bases and J 3 bases, with 9 bases left between them. This CDR3 contains 12 residues. CDR1 and CDR2 (germline): DFQATT, SNEGSKA (reference sequence). Here the CDR3 DNA reads TGCAGTGCTTCTCTAGCGACAGATACGCAGTATTTT. It translates to CSASLATDTQYF.

The chain has TRBV5-1 and TRBJ2-1, with 7 bases identical to TRBD2. The CDR3 sequence is 15 residues long. Germline CDR1 reads SGHRS; CDR2 reads YFSETQ. The junction had 8 bases not matched to a gene; V was cut back by 1 base and J by 7 bases. The CDR3 nucleotides are TGCGCCAGCAGCTTGTTAGCTAGCGGAGGGAATGAGCAGTTCTTC. It specifies CASSLLASGGNEQFF.

CDR3 amino acids: CASSPSWASGFYEQYF. The CDR3, as DNA: TGTGCCAGCAGCCCCTCTTGGGCTAGCGGATTCTACGAGCAGTACTTC. This sequence joins TRBV3-1 and TRBJ2-7; 7 bases are a match to TRBD2. Germline loops: CDR1 LGHDT, CDR2 YNNKEL (reference sequence). V shed 4 bases and J 3 bases; nucleotides not matched to a gene: 12. This CDR3 comprises 16 residues.

The chain combines TRBV3-1 with TRBJ1-2; 10 positions agree with TRBD1. This CDR3 region has 14 residues. Germline V gene sequence: CDR1 LGHDT, CDR2 YNNKEL (reference sequence). The ends lost 6 bases at V and 8 bases at J; junction bases unmatched: 9. The CDR3 here is CASRQETGGMGYTF. The CDR3 DNA follows: TGTGCCAGCAGACAGGAGACAGGGGGCATGGGCTACACCTTC.

About this clonotype: Germline is not matched at one junction end, which may reflect a read error. This chain uses TRBV20-1 with TRBJ2-3; 7 bases align to TRBD2. Germline lookup yields CDR1 DFQATT and CDR2 SNEGSKA (reference sequence). This CDR3 region has 17 residues. CDR3 in DNA: TGCAGTGCTAGGCTTATTAGCGGGCCCTCTAGCATAGATACGCAGTATTTT. This encodes CSARLISGPSSIDTQYF.

The chain combines TRBV20-1 with TRBJ1-6, with TRBD1 as a possible D gene (5 bases). CDR3 length: 12 residues. CDR1 is DFQATT, CDR2 SNEGSKA, per germline (reference sequence). The CDR3 DNA follows: TGCATTTCGGGGCGGAGAAATTCACCCCTCCACTTT. It translates to CISGRRNSPLHF.

This sequence joins TRBV6-6 and TRBJ1-1, with a tentative D call TRBD1 (5 bases). This CDR3 has 12 amino acids. Germline V gene lookup returns CDR1 MNHNY and CDR2 SVGAGI (reference sequence). V was cut by 6 bases and J by 8 bases, with 13 bases left in between. CDR3 nucleotide sequence: TGTGCCAGCAGCCAACGGGACTTCGAAGCTTTCTTT. Its translation is CASSQRDFEAFF.

This clonotype was found a few times. The chain has TRBV28 and TRBJ2-3; 9 positions agree with TRBD2. Per the germline V gene, CDR1 is MDHEN and CDR2 is SYDVKM. The CDR3 is made up of 15 amino acids. With V trimmed by 4 bases and J by 2 bases, 4 bases remained unmatched. For the CDR3, the DNA is TGTGCCAGCAGTTCTAGCGGGATATACACAGATACGCAGTATTTT. Protein sequence: CASSSSGIYTDTQYF.

V gene TRBV10-3 combines with J gene TRBJ1-5; 7 bases map to TRBD1. Trimming cost V 8 bases and J 6 bases; bases outside gene matches: 4. The length of the CDR3 is 12 residues. The germline V gene encodes CDR1 ENHRY and CDR2 SYGVKD. Here the CDR3 DNA reads TGTGCCATCGCCACAGGGGTTCAGCCCCAGCATTTT. Amino acid sequence: CAIATGVQPQHF.

The chain carries TRBV5-6 and TRBJ2-3, with 7 nucleotides matching TRBD1. This CDR3 has 15 residues. Trimming cost V 6 bases and J 1 base; bases outside gene matches: 8. Germline V gene lookup returns CDR1 SGHDT and CDR2 YYEEEE. In DNA, the CDR3 is TGTGCCAGCACCCCAAGGGGGCCCGGCACAGATACGCAGTATTTT. As protein: CASTPRGPGTDTQYF. The variable domain in full, completed from reference TRBV5-6 and TRBJ2-3, reads DAGVTQSPTHLIKTRGQQVTLRCSPKSGHDTVSWYQQALGQGPQFIFQYYEEEERQRGNFPDRFSGHQFPNYSSELNVNALLLGDSALYLCASTPRGPGTDTQYFGPGTRLTVL.

The chain employs TRBV2 and TRBJ2-3, with D possibly being TRBD2 (6 bases). In germline, CDR1 is SNHLY, CDR2 FYNNEI. CDR3 length: 16 amino acids. Trimming pared 9 bases from V and 1 base from J, leaving 20 bases between. Here the CDR3 DNA reads TGTGCCAGAAAAGGCGGGGCGTGGGCCCGCACAGATACGCAGTATTTT. Its protein is CARKGGAWARTDTQYF.

This clonotype was detected only a few times. The chain uses TRBV7-2 and TRBJ2-1, with TRBD2 matching 10 bases. The length of the CDR3 is 23 residues. V trimming: 3 bases; J trimming: 3 bases; junction bases outside the gene matches: 26. Per germline, CDR1 SGHTA and CDR2 FQGNSA. CDR3 amino acids: CASSFLAGAVFSWCSYRYNEQFF. The CDR3 nucleotides are TGTGCCAGCAGCTTTCTAGCGGGAGCGGTTTTCAGTTGGTGCTCATACCGCTACAATGAGCAGTTCTTC.

This clonotype came up many times. The chain joins TRBV6-2 or TRBV6-3 to TRBJ1-2; D not resolved. V dropped 5 bases and J dropped 5 bases, with 12 bases sitting between them. Germline CDR1 and CDR2: MNHEY and SVGEGT. The CDR3 loop spans 13 amino acids. CDR3 nucleotide sequence: TGTGCCAGCAGTCCAAACCCACCGTATGGCTACACCTTC. Translation: CASSPNPPYGYTF.

The rearrangement joins TRBV6-5 to TRBJ1-4; 8 bases fit TRBD1. The CDR3 is 17 residues long. V dropped 2 bases and J dropped 8; count of bases not matched to a gene: 13. Germline CDR1 is MNHEY and CDR2 is SVGAGI. In DNA, the CDR3 is TGTGCCAGCAGTTACACCTCGGCCGGGACAGGAGGGGAAAAACTGTTTTTT. It encodes CASSYTSAGTGGEKLFF.

This clonotype was seen ten or more times. The rearrangement uses TRBV29-1 and TRBJ2-1; D unresolved. The length of the CDR3 is 16 residues. Germline loops: CDR1 SQVTM, CDR2 ANQGSEA. V gave up 4 bases and J gave up 1 base, with 17 bases separating them. DNA of the CDR3: TGCAGCGTTGTAGAGGCCTTTTGGGGTTCCTACAATGAGCAGTTCTTC. The encoded protein is CSVVEAFWGSYNEQFF.

The chain employs TRBV24-1 and TRBJ2-2; TRBD2 matches 7 bases. The CDR3 spans 20 residues. CDR1 KGHDR and CDR2 SFDVKD come from the germline V gene. V shed 4 bases and J 0 bases; nucleotides not matched to a gene: 16. The CDR3 nucleotides are TGTGCCACCAGTGACTCAAAGGGGCCCTTGACTAGCTCGAACACCGGGGAGCTGTTTTTT. Amino acids: CATSDSKGPLTSSNTGELFF.

The chain links TRBV3-1 to TRBJ2-1, with TRBD2 as a possible D gene (6 bases). The CDR3 is 13 amino acids. Germline lookup yields CDR1 LGHDT and CDR2 YNNKEL (reference sequence). Trimming took 3 bases from V and 5 from J, leaving 8 bases between them. CDR3 region: CASSHWGDNEQFF. CDR3 DNA: TGTGCCAGCAGCCACTGGGGGGACAATGAGCAGTTCTTC.

Here the CDR3 reads CASGLADTYSSYNEQFF. The CDR3 DNA reads TGTGCCAGTGGACTAGCGGATACCTATAGCTCCTACAATGAGCAGTTCTTC. This chain uses TRBV27 with TRBJ2-1; 10 bases line up with TRBD2. J was trimmed by 0 bases and V by 9 bases; bases with no gene match: 11. CDR3 length equals 17 residues. Germline values: CDR1 MNHEY, CDR2 SMNVEV (reference sequence).

There are a few counts of this clonotype. The V and J genes are TRBV20-1 and TRBJ1-2, with no clear D. The V and J ends lost 6 bases and 4 bases respectively, with 12 bases between them. Germline CDR1 reads DFQATT; CDR2 reads SNEGSKA (reference sequence). The CDR3 sequence is 12 residues long. CDR3 DNA sequence: TGCAGTGCCATGACCCGGCCCTATGGCTACACCTTC. Amino acid sequence: CSAMTRPYGYTF.

This clonotype has at least ten counts. The gene calls are TRBV28 and TRBJ1-5; no clear D gene. In germline, CDR1 is MDHEN, CDR2 SYDVKM. The CDR3 loop spans 15 amino acids. V lost 2 bases, J lost 3 bases, and 11 bases lay in between. Here the CDR3 DNA reads TGTGCCAGCAGTTTAAGGCGGCCAGTCAATCAGCCCCAGCATTTT. It is translated as CASSLRRPVNQPQHF.

This clonotype was seen only a few times. Here the CDR3 reads CASSLRRGYNEQFF. CDR3 sequence (DNA): TGCGCCAGCAGCTTGAGGCGAGGTTACAATGAGCAGTTCTTC. The chain recombines TRBV5-1 with TRBJ2-1; D not certain. V gave up 1 base and J gave up 4 bases, with 9 bases separating them. CDR1 and CDR2 (germline): SGHRS, YFSETQ. The CDR3 has 14 residues.